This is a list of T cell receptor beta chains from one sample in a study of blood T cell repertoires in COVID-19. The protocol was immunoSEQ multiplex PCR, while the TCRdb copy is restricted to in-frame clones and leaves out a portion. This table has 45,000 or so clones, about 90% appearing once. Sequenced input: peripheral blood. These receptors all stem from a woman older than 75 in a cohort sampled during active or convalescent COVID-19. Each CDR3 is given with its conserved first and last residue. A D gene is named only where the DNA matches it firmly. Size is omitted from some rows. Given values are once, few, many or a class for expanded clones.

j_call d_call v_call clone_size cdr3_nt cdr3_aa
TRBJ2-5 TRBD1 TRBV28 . TGTGCCAGCAGTCTCCCCGGACAGGGGGGGGAGACCCAGTACTTC CASSLPGQGGETQYF
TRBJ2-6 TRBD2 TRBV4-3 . TGCGCCAGCAGCCAATCCCCCAGGACTAGCATGTTCTCTGGGGCCAACGTCCTGACTTTC CASSQSPRTSMFSGANVLTF
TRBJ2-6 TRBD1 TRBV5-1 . TGCGCCAGCAGCTGGCCCACCGGGACAGGGTACTCTGGGGCCAACGTCCTGACTTTC CASSWPTGTGYSGANVLTF
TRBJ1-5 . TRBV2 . TGTGCCAGCATGCGGATACCCGATCAGCCCCAGCATTTT CASMRIPDQPQHF
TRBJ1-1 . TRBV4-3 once TGCGCCAGCAGCCAAGATTTTAACGGCAGGTTGAACACTGAAGCTTTCTTT CASSQDFNGRLNTEAFF
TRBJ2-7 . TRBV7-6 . TGTGCCAGCAGCTCAAGGACAAGCCGCCCGTACTTC CASSSRTSRPYF
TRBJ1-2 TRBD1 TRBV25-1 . TGTGCCAGCCGCGGGACAGGGAACTATGGCTACACCTTC CASRGTGNYGYTF
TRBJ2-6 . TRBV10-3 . TGTGCCATCAGCAGGATTGACACTGGGGCCAACGTCCTGACTTTC CAISRIDTGANVLTF
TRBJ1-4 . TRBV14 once TGTGCCAGCAGCCAAGATCTGGCGGGGCAACTGTTTTTT CASSQDLAGQLFF
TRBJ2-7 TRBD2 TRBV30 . TGTGCCTGGAGTGAGGGAACAGGGGTCCTAGCGGGGCTCTCCTACGAGCAGTACTTC CAWSEGTGVLAGLSYEQYF
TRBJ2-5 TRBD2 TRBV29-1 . TGCAGCGTAGGAGTTGGGGCGTCTAGCGGATTTGAGACCCAGTACTTC CSVGVGASSGFETQYF
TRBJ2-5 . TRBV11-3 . TGTGCCAGCAGCACGGGTCACCAAGAGACCCAGTACTTC CASSTGHQETQYF
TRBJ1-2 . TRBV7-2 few TGTGCCAGCAGCTTAGGATCCGGGGATGGCTACACCTTC CASSLGSGDGYTF
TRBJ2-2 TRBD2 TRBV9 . TGTGCCAGCAGCAAACCGGGACTAGAGGACACCGGGGAGCTGTTTTTT CASSKPGLEDTGELFF
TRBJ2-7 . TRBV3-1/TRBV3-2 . TGTGCCAGCAGCCCGAGTGGAGGGGAACGTTACGAGCAGTACTTC CASSPSGGERYEQYF
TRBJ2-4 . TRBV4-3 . TGCGCCAGCAGCCAAGATCCACAGAGTATTCAGTACTTC CASSQDPQSIQYF
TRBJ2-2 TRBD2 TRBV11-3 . TGTGCCAGCAGCTTGGATAGCGGGAGGGAGACCGGGGAGCTGTTTTTT CASSLDSGRETGELFF
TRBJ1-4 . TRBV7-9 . TGTGCCGGCGGGACCCTGGGGGAAAAACTGTTTTTT CAGGTLGEKLFF
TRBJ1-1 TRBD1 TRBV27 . TGTGCCAGCAGACAATTGGGGACAGGGAACACTGAAGCTTTCTTT CASRQLGTGNTEAFF
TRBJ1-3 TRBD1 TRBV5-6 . TGTGCCAGCAGCCCCCCGGACAGGGCGGGGAACACCATATATTTT CASSPPDRAGNTIYF
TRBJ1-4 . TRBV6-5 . TGTGCCAGCACCTACGCCTTTGCAACTAATGAAAAACTGTTTTTT CASTYAFATNEKLFF
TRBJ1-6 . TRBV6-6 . TGTGCCAGCAGTTACCCGACCGGGAGGGCGTCTTCACCCCTCCACTTT CASSYPTGRASSPLHF
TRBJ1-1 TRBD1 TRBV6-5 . TGTGCCAGCACCCTCGAAGGGGGCAACACTGAAGCTTTCTTT CASTLEGGNTEAFF
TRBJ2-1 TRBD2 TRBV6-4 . TGTGCCAGCAGTCTAGCGGACAACTCCTACAATGAGCAGTTCTTC CASSLADNSYNEQFF
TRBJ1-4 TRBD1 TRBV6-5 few TGTGCCATTTTGACAGGGGGAGATGAAAAACTGTTTTTT CAILTGGDEKLFF
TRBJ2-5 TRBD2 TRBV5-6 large TGTGCCAGCAGCCCCACTCAGGGTAGCGGGAGACGAGAGACCCAGTACTTC CASSPTQGSGRRETQYF
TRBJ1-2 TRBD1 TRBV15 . TGTGCCACCACCGACAGGGCGGGTGGCTACACCTTC CATTDRAGGYTF
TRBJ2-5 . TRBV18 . TGTGCCAGCTCACCACTGTCAGGGGGGGAGACCCAGTACTTC CASSPLSGGETQYF
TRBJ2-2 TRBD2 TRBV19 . TGTGCCAGTAGTATAGCCGGGACTAGCACCGGGGAGCTGTTTTTT CASSIAGTSTGELFF
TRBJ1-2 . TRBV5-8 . TGTGCCAGCAGCTTAACAGCTGTTGGGTATGGCTACACCTTC CASSLTAVGYGYTF
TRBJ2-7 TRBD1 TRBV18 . TGTGCCAGCTCACCCCGAGAAGGGGGCTTCGACGAGCAGTACTTC CASSPREGGFDEQYF
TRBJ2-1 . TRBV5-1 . TGCGCCAGCTCCATGCAGGGTCCCAGCTCCTACAATGAGCAGTTCTTC CASSMQGPSSYNEQFF